A single sample gave rise to the 14 T cell receptor beta chains below, sequenced in a study of immune cell composition in non-small cell lung cancer. Method: immunoSEQ multiplex PCR; TCRdb's copy keeps in-frame clones and lacks some. The sample consists of 9,000 to 10,000 clones, approximately 64% of them appearing once. The sequenced material came from lung tumor tissue. The receptors were sampled from a human donor with non-small cell lung cancer.

The chain is built from TRBV10-3 and TRBJ2-3, with 9 bases lining up with TRBD1. The CDR3 is made up of 16 amino acids. With 6 bases clipped from V and 3 bases from J, the junction kept 10 bases outside the gene matches. Germline values: CDR1 ENHRY, CDR2 SYGVKD. CDR3 bases: TGTGCCATCAGGGATACAGGGGGCGGTGGGACAGATACGCAGTATTTT. This gives the protein CAIRDTGGGGTDTQYF.

V usage is TRBV4-2 and J usage is TRBJ1-1; D remains unclear. The germline V gene encodes CDR1 LGHNA and CDR2 YNFKEQ. Trimming stripped 1 base from V and 5 bases from J, with 8 bases between. This CDR3 is 13 amino acids long. The CDR3: CASSQGRGTEAFF. CDR3 nucleotide sequence: TGTGCCAGCAGCCAAGGCCGGGGAACTGAAGCTTTCTTT.

V gene TRBV6-5 combines with J gene TRBJ1-2; D call uncertain. This CDR3 is 15 amino acids long. V lost 0 bases to trimming and J lost 2 bases, with 10 bases between them. Germline CDR1 is MNHEY and CDR2 is SVGAGI. DNA of the CDR3: TGTGCCAGCAGTTACTCGAACCGTCCCAACTATGGCTACACCTTC. Amino acids: CASSYSNRPNYGYTF.

This clone was detected once. J is TRBJ2-1 and V is TRBV5-4; a weak D match, TRBD1 (6 bases). The germline CDR1 and CDR2 sequences are SGHNT and YYREEE (reference sequence). The CDR3 has 15 amino acids. V dropped 4 bases and J dropped 5 bases, with 16 bases sitting between them. The CDR3 DNA reads TGTGCCAGCAGCCGAACAGACAGGAGGCACAATGAGCAGTTCTTC. This encodes CASSRTDRRHNEQFF. The variable domain in full, with the rest retrieved from reference TRBV5-4 and TRBJ2-1, is ETGVTQSPTHLIKTRGQQVTLRCSSQSGHNTVSWYQQALGQGPQFIFQYYREEENGRGNFPPRFSGLQFPNYSSELNVNALELDDSALYLCASSRTDRRHNEQFFGPGTRLTVL.

V is TRBV10-3 and J is TRBJ1-4; D remains unclear. The CDR3 has 15 amino acids. V lost 0 bases and J 0 bases, leaving 5 bases between the germline ends. Germline V gene data show CDR1 as ENHRY and CDR2 as SYGVKD. The CDR3: CAISESAATNEKLFF. For the CDR3, the DNA is TGTGCCATCAGTGAGTCGGCGGCAACTAATGAAAAACTGTTTTTT.

This clone was seen once. The V gene is TRBV5-4, the J gene TRBJ2-1; 10 bases line up with TRBD2. CDR1 SGHNT and CDR2 YYREEE come from the germline V gene (reference sequence). The CDR3 is 18 amino acids. With 4 bases clipped from V and 3 bases from J, the junction kept 13 bases outside the gene matches. The CDR3 reads CASSPALAGAQRYNEQFF. In DNA form, the CDR3 reads TGTGCCAGCAGCCCCGCCCTAGCGGGGGCCCAACGCTACAATGAGCAGTTCTTC. Full variable domain (missing parts from reference TRBV5-4 and TRBJ2-1): ETGVTQSPTHLIKTRGQQVTLRCSSQSGHNTVSWYQQALGQGPQFIFQYYREEENGRGNFPPRFSGLQFPNYSSELNVNALELDDSALYLCASSPALAGAQRYNEQFFGPGTRLTVL.

This chain links TRBV7-6 with TRBJ2-7; 9 positions match TRBD1. The CDR3 loop spans 15 amino acids. CDR1 is SGHVS, CDR2 FNYEAQ, per germline. V lost 5 bases to trimming and J lost 5 bases; unmatched junction nucleotides: 10. The CDR3 nucleotides read TGTGCCAGCAGCCTTTCCGGGACAGGGAGCCACGAGCAGTACTTC. It specifies CASSLSGTGSHEQYF.

The V and J genes are TRBV7-9 and TRBJ2-2; no clear D. The germline V gene has CDR1 SEHNR and CDR2 FQNEAQ (reference sequence). V was shortened by 5 bases and J by 1 base, with 8 bases between the two germline ends. The length of the CDR3 is 14 residues. The CDR3 nucleotides read TGTGCCAGCAGCCAAGATTGGAACACCGGGGAGCTGTTTTTT. The encoded protein is CASSQDWNTGELFF.

This clone is medium-sized in the sample. The chain joins TRBV27 to TRBJ2-1, with 8 bases matching TRBD1. The CDR3 has 14 amino acids. Per germline, CDR1 MNHEY and CDR2 SMNVEV (reference sequence). J was trimmed by 8 bases and V by 2 bases; bases with no gene match: 5. The CDR3 region is CASSLSRGHYEQFF. CDR3 nucleotides: TGTGCCAGCAGTTTAAGCAGGGGGCACTATGAGCAGTTCTTC.

The chain is built from TRBV6-6 and TRBJ1-3; D gene uncertain. V lost 2 bases to trimming and J lost 4 bases, with 12 bases between them. The length of the CDR3 is 15 residues. The V gene's germline CDR1 is MNHNY and CDR2 SVGAGI (reference sequence). CDR3: CASSYRRGIGNTIYF. The CDR3 DNA reads TGTGCCAGCAGTTACCGACGAGGGATCGGAAACACCATATATTTT.

The chain uses TRBV11-1 and TRBJ1-3; no reliable D call. This CDR3 has 14 residues. Looked up from germline, CDR1 is SGHAT and CDR2 is FQDESV (reference sequence). V lost 5 bases, J lost 7 bases, and 15 bases lay in between. The CDR3 DNA reads TGTGCCAGCAGCCCCCTAACCGGTCGGAACACCATATATTTT. This gives the protein CASSPLTGRNTIYF.

CDR3: CASSIGGRQPQHF. The CDR3 region has the DNA TGTGCCAGTAGTATAGGGGGTCGACAGCCCCAGCATTTT. The V gene is TRBV19, the J gene TRBJ1-5, with unresolved D. With 1 base removed from V and 7 bases from J, the gap between germline ends came to 8 bases. The germline CDR1 and CDR2 sequences are LNHDA and SQIVND (reference sequence). This CDR3 has 13 amino acids.

The V and J genes are TRBV28 and TRBJ1-5; tentatively, D is TRBD1 (6 bases). The CDR3 loop spans 18 amino acids. Germline CDR1 MDHEN, CDR2 SYDVKM. V was trimmed by 5 bases and J by 6 bases, leaving 26 bases between them. The chain's CDR3 is CASSPAQGYVESAQPQHF. In nucleotides, the CDR3 is TGTGCCAGCAGTCCCGCTCAGGGGTACGTGGAATCAGCTCAGCCCCAGCATTTT.

The V call is TRBV28, the J call TRBJ1-1; maybe TRBD1 (5 bases). CDR1 is MDHEN, CDR2 SYDVKM, per germline. The CDR3 has 13 residues. V lost 5 bases, J lost 7 bases, and 14 bases lay in between. CDR3: CASSEIRDVEAFF. CDR3 DNA: TGTGCCAGCAGTGAAATCCGGGACGTTGAAGCTTTCTTT.